The 15 T cell receptor beta chains below all came from one sample that was sequenced in a study of prognosis after radiotherapy for stage I lung cancer. Amplification of the TCR beta CDR3 (from genomic DNA) was done by two-round multiplex PCR. Primers (each specific to one TRBV or TRBJ gene) were used in first-round PCR. TCRdb itself ran the multiplex PCR reads through MiXCR, one entry per CDR3 protein. The sample gives over 15,000 distinct CDR3 sequences, about 60% of which show up once; 25% to 30% is in the top ten. This sample comprised PBMCs, obtained before or after stereotactic body radiation therapy (not recorded which). The receptors originated from a donor aged 50 or older with non-small cell lung cancer.

The table lists this clonotype with a count of one. The junction departs from germline at one end; a sequencing error may be responsible. The rearrangement uses TRBV6-1 and TRBJ1-2; 8 bases align to TRBD1. The CDR3 sequence is 13 residues long. The germline V gene has CDR1 MNHNS and CDR2 SASEGT. CDR3 in amino acids: CASKGDRSYCYTF. The CDR3 DNA sequence: TGTGCCAGCAAGGGGGACAGGTCCTATTGCTACACCTTC.

A note on this clonotype: The junction differs from germline at one of its ends, possibly a read error. The chain uses TRBV20-1 and TRBJ2-5, with D possibly being TRBD1 (6 bases). The CDR3 runs 15 residues. The germline V gene has CDR1 DFQATT and CDR2 SNEGSKA (reference sequence). The CDR3 bases are TGCAGTGCTAGAAACAGACAGAGGGGACAAGAGACCAAGTACTTC. It specifies CSARNRQRGQETKYF.

As for this clonotype: This sequence may be a read error, since a much larger clone differs from it by one base. V usage is TRBV20-1 and J usage is TRBJ2-7; TRBD1 aligns across 7 bases. The germline V gene has CDR1 DFQATT and CDR2 SNEGSKA (reference sequence). The V segment lost 6 bases and the J segment 1 base; nucleotides outside the gene matches: 6. The CDR3 runs 13 residues. Here the CDR3 reads CSAGGSSSYEQYF. The CDR3 bases are TGCAGTGCAGGGGGCAGTAGTTCCTACGAGCAGTACTTC.

A few counts support this clonotype. CDR3 region: CACKSTGHKGYTF. CDR3 nucleotides: TGTGCCTGTAAATCAACAGGGCATAAAGGCTACACCTTC. The chain has TRBV30 and TRBJ1-2; D may be TRBD1 (6 bases). The CDR3 runs 13 residues. CDR1 is GTSNPN, CDR2 SVGIG, per germline (reference sequence). V was clipped by 6 bases and J by 8 bases, with 19 bases between them.

Points on this clonotype: A read error likely explains this, since a far larger clone differs by one base. J is TRBJ2-7 and V is TRBV6-2 or TRBV6-3; D gene unclear. The ends were cut back, 4 bases at V and 2 bases at J, with 15 bases in the middle. The germline gives CDR1 MNHEY, CDR2 SVGEGT. The CDR3 is 15 residues long. The CDR3 DNA reads as TGTGCCAGCAGTTCCATCCCGGACCGAACCTACGAGCAGTACTTC. Encoded protein: CASSSIPDRTYEQYF.

This clonotype is deemed medium-sized. The chain joins TRBV11-3 to TRBJ2-1, with TRBD2 matching 7 bases. The J segment lost 4 bases and the V segment lost 1 base, leaving 10 bases of the junction unmatched. From germline, CDR1 is SGHNT and CDR2 YENEEA. This CDR3 region has 17 residues. The CDR3 bases are TGTGCCAGCAGCTTAGTGGCGGGAGTGGGTGGGTACAATGAGCAGTTCTTC. It yields the protein CASSLVAGVGGYNEQFF.

This clonotype has ten or more counts. The gene calls are TRBV7-8 and TRBJ2-7; D might be TRBD1 (5 bases). This CDR3 is built from 14 residues. Trimming stripped 2 bases from V and 2 bases from J, with 10 bases between. Germline values: CDR1 SGHVS, CDR2 FQNEAQ. The chain's CDR3 is CASSLPGSPYEQYF. The CDR3 DNA reads TGTGCCAGCAGCTTACCAGGGTCCCCCTACGAGCAGTACTTC.

The chain joins TRBV6-4 to TRBJ2-7; TRBD1 matches 8 bases. The germline V gene encodes CDR1 MRHNA and CDR2 SNTAGT. The junction had 6 bases not matched to a gene; V was cut back by 6 bases and J by 2 bases. The CDR3 has 14 amino acids. Here the CDR3 DNA reads TGTGCCAGCAGACACACGGGACAGGCCTACGAGCAGTACTTC. Its protein is CASRHTGQAYEQYF.

This clonotype was picked up many times. This chain uses TRBV7-2 with TRBJ2-5, with 11 positions matching TRBD2. With V trimmed by 3 bases and J by 4 bases, 4 bases remained unmatched. The CDR3 length is 15 residues. The germline CDR1 and CDR2 sequences are SGHTA and FQGNSA. The CDR3 spells CASSFNSGRAETQYF. The CDR3 DNA reads TGTGCCAGCAGCTTTAATAGCGGGAGGGCAGAGACCCAGTACTTC.

The chain couples TRBV30 to TRBJ1-4; no clear D. V lost 3 bases to trimming and J lost 8 bases, with 7 bases between them. This CDR3 is built from 11 residues. Germline-derived CDR1 and CDR2 are GTSNPN and SVGIG (reference sequence). The DNA of the CDR3 is TGTGCCTGGAGCGGGGAGGAAAAACTGTTTTTT. Its protein product is CAWSGEEKLFF.

This clonotype ranks as medium-sized (0.01 to 0.1%). The V gene is TRBV20-1, the J gene TRBJ2-1; D is perhaps TRBD2 (7 bases). The germline V gene encodes CDR1 DFQATT and CDR2 SNEGSKA (reference sequence). The germline V and J ends were trimmed by 5 bases and 7 bases, with 21 bases remaining between them. The CDR3 extends over 15 amino acids. The CDR3 region is CSAEGGLFKGNEQFF. CDR3 in DNA: TGCAGTGCTGAGGGGGGGCTATTTAAAGGTAATGAGCAGTTCTTC.

With regard to this clonotype: This may come from a read error, since a much larger clone is one base off. The V gene is TRBV28, the J gene TRBJ2-5; D unresolved. Per the germline V gene, CDR1 is MDHEN and CDR2 is SYDVKM. V was cut by 8 bases and J by 4 bases, with 17 bases left in between. The CDR3 extends over 14 amino acids. This CDR3 reads CASARYPRRETQYF. In DNA, the CDR3 is TGTGCCAGCGCCAGGTACCCAAGACGAGAGACCCAGTACTTC.

Of note for this clonotype: At one boundary the junction diverges from the germline segment, which might be a read error. CDR3 DNA sequence: TGTGCCAGCAGTTCGAGGACATGGGCGACCCGCGGCGGGGATCTGTTTTTT. Translated, it gives CASSSRTWATRGGDLFF. The chain links TRBV6-2 or TRBV6-3 to TRBJ2-2, with D perhaps TRBD2 (6 bases). This CDR3 comprises 17 residues. Germline CDR1 reads MNHEY; CDR2 reads SVGEGT.

The J gene is TRBJ1-1, the V gene TRBV30; D unclear. V lost 2 bases to trimming and J lost 0 bases, with 7 bases between them. This CDR3 comprises 13 residues. Germline loops: CDR1 GTSNPN, CDR2 SVGIG (reference sequence). In DNA, the CDR3 is TGTGCCTGGAGTCTGGAGGTGAACACTGAAGCTTTCTTT. This sequence encodes CAWSLEVNTEAFF. Combining the CDR3 with reference TRBV30 and TRBJ1-1 gives the whole variable domain SQTIHQWPATLVQPVGSPLSLECTVEGTSNPNLYWYRQAAGRGLQLLFYSVGIGQISSEVPQNLSASRPQDRQFILSSKKLLLSDSGFYLCAWSLEVNTEAFFGQGTRLTVV.

The chain recombines TRBV7-2 with TRBJ2-1; D tentatively reads TRBD1 or TRBD2 (5 bases each). Per the germline V gene, CDR1 is SGHTA and CDR2 is FQGNSA. CDR3 length: 14 amino acids. The CDR3, as DNA: TGTGCTAACGCGGTCGGGACCAAATACAATGAGCAGTTCTTC. Protein: CANAVGTKYNEQFF.